The T cell receptor beta chain described here comes from a study of T cells in Graves' hyperthyroidism and ophthalmopathy. Ophthalmopathy patients showed a Clinical Activity Score of at least 3, NOSPECS grade of at least 4 and duration under 3 months. Not enrolled were patients with uncontrolled infection, other autoimmune disease, pregnancy or lactation. Thyroid ultrasound and orbital computed tomography, with clinical symptoms and serum thyroxine and TRAb, informed diagnoses. Study findings and constraints: Most thyroid clonotypes expanded above 0.001 appeared in blood too.

With respect to this clonotype: The antigen is undetermined.

The CDR3 totals 14 residues. From germline, CDR1 is SGHKS and CDR2 YYEKEE (reference sequence). V was clipped by 1 base and J by 4 bases, with 11 bases between them. TCR beta CDR3 region amplification was performed from RNA transcripts. With the HTBI primer set, the TCR CDR3 went through a first round of RT-PCR. Each CDR3 protein gets one entry after TCRdb re-called the multiplex PCR reads with MiXCR. This table has some 490,000 distinct CDR3 sequences, about 16% appearing once. Source material: blood. The receptor was isolated from a woman in her thirties with Graves' ophthalmopathy. This chain uses TRBV5-5 with TRBJ1-1, with a possible D match to TRBD1 (6 bases). DNA for the CDR3: TGTGCCAGCAGCTTGTGGGGGCTGAGCACTGAAGCTTTCTTT. Translating gives CASSLWGLSTEAFF.